This TCR beta chain appears in the sequencing data of a study of T cell responses to AZD1222 COVID-19 vaccine. Notes on the study in general: At 160-218 and 743-854, vaccine-associated CD4 TCRs were dominant, and they spanned spike.

With respect to this clone: Its antigen is still unknown.

Assay: immunoSEQ multiplex PCR; the TCRdb copy retains only in-frame clones and omits some. The data show tens of thousands of clones, 80% to 90% seen once. V was trimmed by 4 bases and J by 0 bases, leaving 4 bases between them. This CDR3 is 13 amino acids long. CDR1 ENHRY and CDR2 SYGVKD come from the germline V gene. This rearrangement joins TRBV10-3 to TRBJ1-3; D gene uncertain. The receptor was derived from an adult who received the AZD1222 COVID-19 vaccine. The sample in question was peripheral blood, obtained 28 days after the second AZD1222 dose. The CDR3 region is CAISGPSGNTIYF. CDR3 DNA sequence: TGTGCCATCAGTGGGCCCTCTGGAAACACCATATATTTT.